Sequencing of this TCR beta chain was carried out in a study of technical replicates of blood from several donors. This CDR3 has 15 amino acids. The germline gives CDR1 ENHRY, CDR2 SYGVKD. After removal of 0 bases from V and 7 bases from J, the junction contained 3 bases not matched to a gene. Here immunoSEQ multiplex PCR was the method, and the copy in TCRdb shows in-frame clones only, minus some. The sample shows nearly 70,000 clones, 91% of them seen only once. The TCR sequence derives from a human donor in good health. Some clones in this sample may be carry-over from other donors' samples. Sequences were obtained from PBMCs. This chain links TRBV10-3 with TRBJ2-5; 12 bases are shared with TRBD2. CDR3: CAISESTSGSGTQYF. CDR3 DNA: TGTGCCATCAGTGAGTCGACTAGCGGGAGTGGGACCCAGTACTTC.